The 27 T cell receptor beta chains listed next were all sequenced from one sample in a study of blood T cell repertoires in COVID-19. Generated by immunoSEQ multiplex PCR, the TCRdb table keeps only in-frame clones and is missing some. The sample consists of around 80,000 clones, about four fifths of them appearing once. The material sequenced was peripheral blood. The receptors originated from an elderly woman with acute or convalescent COVID-19.

This clone was counted once. The chain combines TRBV30 with TRBJ1-2; D may be TRBD1 (6 bases). In germline, CDR1 is GTSNPN, CDR2 SVGIG (reference sequence). Trimming removed 0 bases at V and 4 bases at J, with 9 bases between. The CDR3 sequence is 13 residues long. The chain's CDR3 is CAWSVQGPYGYTF. CDR3 nucleotide sequence: TGTGCCTGGAGTGTACAGGGCCCCTATGGCTACACCTTC.

In this sample, this clone turned up once. V is TRBV10-3 and J is TRBJ1-4, with a tentative D call TRBD1 (6 bases). The germline V and J ends were trimmed by 6 bases and 8 bases, with 16 bases remaining between them. The CDR3 has 14 amino acids. CDR1 is ENHRY, CDR2 SYGVKD, per germline. CDR3 amino acids: CAIRKTGEREKLFF. CDR3 nucleotides: TGTGCCATCAGGAAGACAGGAGAGAGGGAAAAACTGTTTTTT.

For the CDR3, the DNA is TGTGCCAGCAAGACCACGGGGGGGCGGTTTGAGCAGTTCTTC. Amino acids: CASKTTGGRFEQFF. This rearrangement joins TRBV6-5 to TRBJ2-1; TRBD2 agrees at 8 bases. Germline values: CDR1 MNHEY, CDR2 SVGAGI. The CDR3 runs 14 residues. With V trimmed by 7 bases and J by 9 bases, 11 bases remained unmatched.

The chain uses TRBV19 and TRBJ2-7, with unresolved D. CDR1 LNHDA and CDR2 SQIVND come from the germline V gene (reference sequence). The V gene lost 5 bases and the J gene lost 2 bases, with 10 bases spanning the gap. The CDR3 has 13 residues. Here the CDR3 DNA reads TGTGCCAGTAGTGGGTCGGGTCCCTACGAGCAGTACTTC. It is translated as CASSGSGPYEQYF.

The V and J genes are TRBV4-1 and TRBJ2-5; perhaps TRBD1 as D (5 bases). Germline-derived CDR1 and CDR2 are MGHRA and YSYEKL. The CDR3 runs to 13 residues. Trimming left V 3 bases short and J 5 bases short, with 10 bases between. In DNA form, the CDR3 reads TGCGCCAGCAGCCAGGGGCCTTGGGAGACCCAGTACTTC. Translating gives CASSQGPWETQYF.

The chain combines TRBV19 with TRBJ2-2; a possible D gene is TRBD2 (6 bases). Trimming pared 5 bases from V and 0 bases from J, leaving 16 bases between. Germline-derived CDR1 and CDR2 are LNHDA and SQIVND (reference sequence). CDR3 length: 17 amino acids. CDR3 in DNA: TGTGCCAGTAGTGCTCCCGGGACTCCTTCGAACACCGGGGAGCTGTTTTTT. It encodes CASSAPGTPSNTGELFF.

The chain employs TRBV27 and TRBJ2-2; 7 bases are shared with TRBD2. Germline CDR1 and CDR2: MNHEY and SMNVEV (reference sequence). There are 16 residues in the CDR3. V gave up 4 bases and J gave up 6 bases; unmatched junction bases: 11. The CDR3 reads CASSWGGTSWAGELFF. In nucleotides, the CDR3 is TGTGCCAGCAGTTGGGGAGGGACCTCGTGGGCCGGGGAGCTGTTTTTT.

The V call is TRBV18, the J call TRBJ2-5; 10 nucleotides line up with TRBD1. Germline V lookup: CDR1 KGHSH, CDR2 LQKENI. This CDR3 has 16 amino acids. The V gene end was trimmed by 3 bases and the J gene end by 5 bases; junction bases not matched to a gene: 9. The CDR3 reads CASSPLRGQGQETQYF. DNA of the CDR3: TGTGCCAGCTCACCGCTCAGGGGACAGGGGCAGGAGACCCAGTACTTC.

This clone was seen just once. For the CDR3, the DNA is TGTGCCAGCAGTAGCCTGGGGAGTCAGCCCCAGCATTTT. This translates into CASSSLGSQPQHF. This chain links TRBV28 with TRBJ1-5; the D is unclear. Germline loops: CDR1 MDHEN, CDR2 SYDVKM. This CDR3 contains 13 residues. Trimming shortened V by 5 bases and J by 6 bases, and 11 bases separated the two germline ends.

The chain is built from TRBV20-1 and TRBJ1-1, with unresolved D. The ends were cut back, 3 bases at V and 1 base at J, with 9 bases in the middle. The CDR3 length is 13 residues. Germline values: CDR1 DFQATT, CDR2 SNEGSKA (reference sequence). The CDR3 protein is CSASPHQNTEAFF. The CDR3 DNA reads TGCAGTGCTAGTCCCCATCAGAACACTGAAGCTTTCTTT.

The chain recombines TRBV20-1 with TRBJ2-3, with no clear D. The germline V gene has CDR1 DFQATT and CDR2 SNEGSKA (reference sequence). With 6 bases removed from V and 2 bases from J, the gap between germline ends came to 6 bases. This CDR3 has 11 residues. CDR3 sequence reads: CSAGATDTQYF. The DNA of the CDR3 is TGCAGTGCAGGAGCCACAGATACGCAGTATTTT.

This clone was detected once. The chain recombines TRBV9 with TRBJ1-6, with TRBD1 matching 8 bases. Germline V gene data show CDR1 as SGDLS and CDR2 as YYNGEE. The CDR3 is made up of 14 amino acids. V shed 0 bases and J 10 bases; nucleotides not matched to a gene: 3. The CDR3 DNA reads TGTGCCAGCAGCGTAGGCAGGGGGCAATCACCCCTCCACTTT. This gives the protein CASSVGRGQSPLHF. Full variable domain (outside the CDR3, taken from reference TRBV9 and TRBJ1-6): DSGVTQTPKHLITATGQRVTLRCSPRSGDLSVYWYQQSLDQGLQFLIQYYNGEERAKGNILERFSAQQFPDLHSELNLSSLELGDSALYFCASSVGRGQSPLHFGNGTRLTVT.

This rearrangement joins TRBV3-1 (or the pseudogene TRBV3-2) to TRBJ2-3, with TRBD2 matching 9 bases. Germline V gives CDR1 LGHDT, CDR2 YNNKEL (reference sequence). V was clipped by 6 bases and J by 3 bases; unmatched bases: 10. The CDR3 contains 16 residues. The CDR3 sequence: CASSHLRGGGTDTQYF. The CDR3 DNA follows: TGTGCCAGCAGTCACCTGCGGGGGGGCGGGACAGATACGCAGTATTTT.

The CDR3 reads CASSVRGTANYGYTF. The CDR3, as DNA: TGTGCCAGCAGCGTAAGGGGGACGGCTAACTATGGCTACACCTTC. J is TRBJ1-2 and V is TRBV9; D may be TRBD1 (6 bases). This CDR3 comprises 15 residues. In germline, CDR1 is SGDLS, CDR2 YYNGEE. The V end lost 1 base, the J end lost 0 bases, and 10 bases lay between the germline ends.

The chain is built from TRBV2 and TRBJ1-2, with D perhaps TRBD1 (6 bases). The germline CDR1 and CDR2 sequences are SNHLY and FYNNEI. The V gene lost 4 bases and the J gene lost 0 bases, with 21 bases spanning the gap. This CDR3 spans 18 amino acids. This CDR3 is CASSVLGQPQGANYGYTF. The CDR3 nucleotides are TGTGCCAGCAGTGTATTAGGACAGCCCCAGGGAGCTAACTATGGCTACACCTTC.

The gene calls are TRBV2 and TRBJ2-4, with TRBD2 matching over 14 bases. This CDR3 has 23 amino acids. Germline CDR1 SNHLY, CDR2 FYNNEI. After removal of 11 bases from V and 0 bases from J, the junction contained 27 bases not matched to a gene. The DNA for the CDR3 is TGTGCCTCTACGGGCCCAGAGGGACTAGCGGGGGCCCTCCATCAACTAGCCAAAAACATTCAGTACTTC. This encodes CASTGPEGLAGALHQLAKNIQYF.

The V gene is TRBV7-9, the J gene TRBJ1-2; tentative D call: TRBD1 (6 bases). CDR3 length equals 17 residues. Germline assignment: CDR1 SEHNR and CDR2 FQNEAQ (reference sequence). The ends were cut back, 1 base at V and 6 bases at J, with 21 bases in the middle. CDR3 in DNA: TGTGCCAGCAGCTTAGAGGCAGGGGCCCTACTGGGGAATGGCTACACCTTC. Amino acid sequence: CASSLEAGALLGNGYTF.

This chain uses TRBV4-3 with TRBJ1-2; the match to TRBD1 covers 7 bases. The ends lost 3 bases at V and 4 bases at J; junction bases unmatched: 5. CDR1 and CDR2 (germline): LGHNA, YSLEER. The CDR3 has 14 amino acids. The CDR3 nucleotides read TGCGCCAGCAGCCAGAGACAGGGCGCCTATGGCTACACCTTC. This codes for CASSQRQGAYGYTF.

The chain employs TRBV19 and TRBJ1-4, with unresolved D. This CDR3 has 13 amino acids. CDR1 and CDR2 from the germline V gene are LNHDA and SQIVND (reference sequence). V lost 4 bases to trimming and J lost 7 bases, with 10 bases between them. The CDR3 protein is CASSKGVGEKLFF. CDR3 in DNA: TGTGCCAGTAGTAAGGGAGTCGGTGAAAAACTGTTTTTT.

The V gene is TRBV9, the J gene TRBJ2-3; TRBD2 aligns across 8 bases. Trimming cost V 2 bases and J 1 base; bases outside gene matches: 3. The CDR3 contains 15 residues. Looked up from germline, CDR1 is SGDLS and CDR2 is YYNGEE. The CDR3 loop is CASSVSGGRTDTQYF. DNA of the CDR3: TGTGCCAGCAGCGTGTCGGGGGGGCGCACAGATACGCAGTATTTT.

The chain uses TRBV28 and TRBJ1-2; TRBD1 aligns across 7 bases. This CDR3 spans 13 amino acids. After removal of 6 bases from V and 2 bases from J, the junction contained 3 bases not matched to a gene. Germline V gene lookup returns CDR1 MDHEN and CDR2 SYDVKM. CDR3 protein: CASRWDSNYGYTF. In DNA form, the CDR3 reads TGTGCCAGCAGGTGGGACAGCAACTATGGCTACACCTTC.

The genes are TRBV5-4 and TRBJ2-3; TRBD2 matches 13 bases. Trimming at V came to 3 bases and at J to 6 bases, leaving 7 bases not matched to a gene. CDR3 size: 16 residues. Germline lookup yields CDR1 SGHNT and CDR2 YYREEE (reference sequence). The CDR3 protein is CASSSRLAGGPDTQYF. The CDR3 coding sequence is TGTGCCAGCAGCTCACGACTAGCGGGGGGCCCCGATACGCAGTATTTT.

V gene TRBV12-3 or TRBV12-4 combines with J gene TRBJ1-5, with D perhaps matching TRBD1 (6 bases). Trimming shortened V by 7 bases and J by 7 bases, and 11 bases separated the two germline ends. CDR3 length: 12 amino acids. CDR3 protein: CASNIGQQPQHF. As DNA, the CDR3 is TGTGCCAGCAATATCGGACAGCAGCCCCAGCATTTT.

The chain carries TRBV5-1 and TRBJ1-3; 8 bases are a match to TRBD1. Trimming cost V 2 bases and J 0 bases; bases outside gene matches: 7. The CDR3 is 17 residues long. Per germline, CDR1 SGHRS and CDR2 YFSETQ. The CDR3 coding sequence is TGCGCCAGCAGCTTCGACAGGGGTTCAAACTCTGGAAACACCATATATTTT. Translating it yields CASSFDRGSNSGNTIYF.

The chain carries TRBV25-1 and TRBJ2-5, with TRBD1 matching 9 bases. This CDR3 has 14 amino acids. V shed 6 bases and J 5 bases; nucleotides not matched to a gene: 7. Germline assignment: CDR1 MGHDK and CDR2 SYGVNS. CDR3 protein: CASSRDRAVETQYF. Written as DNA, the CDR3 is TGTGCCAGCAGCCGGGACAGGGCTGTGGAGACCCAGTACTTC.

The J gene is TRBJ1-2, the V gene TRBV5-4, with 9 bases lining up with TRBD1. The CDR3 consists of 14 residues. CDR1 SGHNT and CDR2 YYREEE come from the germline V gene (reference sequence). J lost 5 bases, V lost 5 bases, and 7 bases had no gene match. CDR3 nucleotides: TGTGCCAGCAGATCTACAGGGGGCATTTATGGCTACACCTTC. This sequence encodes CASRSTGGIYGYTF.

In the case of this clone: This sample also contains other DNA sequences that code for the same CDR3. V gene TRBV18 combines with J gene TRBJ2-7; 8 nucleotides align to TRBD1. CDR3 length: 14 residues. The germline V gene has CDR1 KGHSH and CDR2 LQKENI. The V and J ends lost 0 bases and 2 bases, in that order; junction bases with no gene match: 0. CDR3 sequence (DNA): TGTGCCAGCTCACCACCGGACAGGGCCTACGAGCAGTACTTC. Protein sequence: CASSPPDRAYEQYF.